What follows are 10 T cell receptor beta chains derived from one specimen sequenced in a study of blood T cells in healthy people across ages. The second PCR ran about 6 to 11 cycles with a sample-barcoded 5' primer and J-beta primers. TCRdb re-analysed the 5' RACE reads in MiXCR, keeping a single row per CDR3 protein. The sample includes about 1,400,000 distinct CDR3 sequences, approximately 59% of them seen just once. Sequenced sample: blood. The receptors derive from a man younger than 35 in good health.

This clonotype has just a few counts. The rearrangement uses TRBV20-1 and TRBJ2-7; no reliable D call. The CDR3 length is 11 residues. The germline V gene has CDR1 DFQATT and CDR2 SNEGSKA (reference sequence). V lost 3 bases and J lost 3, with 6 bases in between. This CDR3 is CSARKNYEQYF. In DNA, the CDR3 is TGCAGTGCTAGGAAAAACTACGAGCAGTACTTC.

This chain connects TRBV6-1 to TRBJ1-1; no clear D gene. CDR1 is MNHNS, CDR2 SASEGT, per germline. V shed 7 bases and J shed 2 bases, with 8 bases lying between them. The CDR3 runs to 12 residues. DNA of the CDR3: TGTGCCAGCACTGGAGGCAACACTGAAGCTTTCTTT. Its translation: CASTGGNTEAFF.

This clonotype was recorded a few times. This chain uses TRBV3-1 with TRBJ2-7; tentatively, D is TRBD2 (5 bases). The germline CDR1 and CDR2 sequences are LGHDT and YNNKEL (reference sequence). CDR3 size: 13 residues. The V and J ends lost 4 bases and 6 bases respectively, with 13 bases between them. The chain's CDR3 is CASSLYGNGEQYF. CDR3 in DNA: TGTGCCAGCAGCCTTTACGGGAATGGCGAGCAGTACTTC.

The rearrangement joins TRBV2 to TRBJ2-1; tentatively, D is TRBD1 (6 bases). This CDR3 is 15 amino acids long. Germline V lookup: CDR1 SNHLY, CDR2 FYNNEI. The V gene lost 6 bases and the J gene lost 2 bases, with 14 bases spanning the gap. The CDR3, as DNA: TGTGCCAGCAGAATGACAGGTTCCGCCTACAATGAGCAGTTCTTC. It encodes CASRMTGSAYNEQFF.

The CDR3 DNA follows: TGCGCCAGCAGCCAATACTCTGACAGGGACAATCAGCCCCAGCATTTT. It yields the protein CASSQYSDRDNQPQHF. V is TRBV4-1 and J is TRBJ1-5; 7 nucleotides match TRBD1. CDR3 length equals 16 residues. The junction had 7 bases not matched to a gene; V was cut back by 2 bases and J by 3 bases. From germline, CDR1 is MGHRA and CDR2 YSYEKL.

CDR3 DNA sequence: TGTGCCATCAGTGAGTCGACTCGACAGCACTATGGCTACACCTTC. Protein product: CAISESTRQHYGYTF. This chain uses TRBV10-3 with TRBJ1-2; possibly TRBD1 for D (5 bases). The CDR3 is 15 amino acids. In germline, CDR1 is ENHRY, CDR2 SYGVKD. Trimming removed 0 bases from V and 3 bases from J, with 11 bases in between.

This clonotype appeared a few times. The chain has TRBV7-9 and TRBJ1-2, with D uncertain. V shed 2 bases and J shed 8 bases, with 12 bases lying between them. Germline-derived CDR1 and CDR2 are SEHNR and FQNEAQ (reference sequence). This CDR3 has 13 residues. The CDR3 is CASSLQAAMGYTF. CDR3 nucleotide sequence: TGTGCCAGCAGCTTACAGGCAGCGATGGGCTACACCTTC.

A few counts support this clonotype. V and J are TRBV4-2 and TRBJ2-7, with 8 bases aligning to TRBD2. Germline V gene sequence: CDR1 LGHNA, CDR2 YNFKEQ. V was pared by 0 bases and J by 2 bases, with 3 bases of the junction left unmatched. The CDR3 totals 15 residues. The CDR3 DNA is TGTGCCAGCAGCCAAGATAGGCGGGAGGCCTACGAGCAGTACTTC. This gives the protein CASSQDRREAYEQYF.

The rearrangement joins TRBV5-1 to TRBJ2-3; 8 bases agree with TRBD2. V trimming: 1 base; J trimming: 3 bases; junction bases outside the gene matches: 10. The CDR3 totals 17 residues. Germline CDR1 reads SGHRS; CDR2 reads YFSETQ. The CDR3 spells CASSLLQAGVGTDTQYF. The CDR3 nucleotides are TGCGCCAGCAGCTTGCTCCAAGCGGGAGTTGGAACAGATACGCAGTATTTT.

The J gene is TRBJ2-7, the V gene TRBV27; a possible D gene is TRBD1 (5 bases). This CDR3 region has 14 residues. Germline V gene data show CDR1 as MNHEY and CDR2 as SMNVEV (reference sequence). With 2 bases removed from V and 5 bases from J, the gap between germline ends came to 13 bases. CDR3 DNA sequence: TGTGCCAGCAGTTTAATAGGACAATCCCACGAGCAGTACTTC. Residues: CASSLIGQSHEQYF.